The 22 T cell receptor beta chains below were found in one sample sequenced in a study of blood T cells in healthy people across ages. Through a sample-barcoded 5' primer and a J-beta primer mix, a second PCR was run for roughly 6 to 11 cycles. One entry per CDR3 protein results from TCRdb running MiXCR on the 5' RACE reads. The profile shows about 1,400,000 distinct CDR3 sequences, roughly 40% of them singletons. Sequenced: blood. These receptors were collected from a young woman in good health.

This clonotype was counted at least ten times. A read error may produce the germline difference seen at one junction end. The genes are TRBV6-1 and TRBJ1-5; no firm D call. The V gene's germline CDR1 is MNHNS and CDR2 SASEGT. The CDR3 covers 12 residues. DNA for the CDR3: TGTGCCGGCAGAAGGGGCAATCAGCCCCAGCATTTT. Translation: CAGRRGNQPQHF.

V is TRBV6-2 or TRBV6-3 and J is TRBJ1-5; tentatively, D is TRBD1 (5 bases). Germline V gives CDR1 MNHEY, CDR2 SVGEGT. Trimming left V 2 bases short and J 7 bases short, with 15 bases between. The CDR3 consists of 15 residues. The CDR3 sequence: CASSYRGIRGQPQHF. For the CDR3, the DNA is TGTGCCAGCAGTTACCGGGGAATAAGGGGCCAGCCCCAGCATTTT.

The chain joins TRBV27 to TRBJ2-3; D is possibly TRBD2 (6 bases). V lost 6 bases and J 4 bases, leaving 14 bases between the germline ends. The CDR3 contains 14 residues. In germline, CDR1 is MNHEY, CDR2 SMNVEV (reference sequence). The CDR3 region has the DNA TGTGCCAGCAGGCGGGGCCTCCTCCCAGATACGCAGTATTTT. Amino acid sequence: CASRRGLLPDTQYF.

The chain is built from TRBV2 and TRBJ2-3, with D perhaps matching TRBD1 or TRBD2 (5 bases each). CDR1 SNHLY and CDR2 FYNNEI come from the germline V gene. This CDR3 comprises 16 residues. The V end lost 0 bases, the J end lost 0 bases, and 10 bases lay between the germline ends. This CDR3 reads CASSEAGTRSTDTQYF. The CDR3 region has the DNA TGTGCCAGCAGTGAAGCCGGGACCCGAAGCACAGATACGCAGTATTTT.

The V and J genes are TRBV12-3 or TRBV12-4 and TRBJ2-5, with D perhaps TRBD1 or TRBD2 (5 bases each). The ends were cut back, 0 bases at V and 2 bases at J, with 13 bases in the middle. This CDR3 is built from 16 residues. The CDR3 spells CASSLAGTGNQETQYF. Here the CDR3 DNA reads TGTGCCAGCAGTTTAGCAGGGACGGGGAATCAAGAGACCCAGTACTTC.

The rearrangement joins TRBV10-2 to TRBJ2-4; 11 nucleotides agree with TRBD2. The CDR3 totals 16 residues. Per germline, CDR1 WSHSY and CDR2 SAAADI. Trimming cost V 6 bases and J 1 base; bases outside gene matches: 5. The CDR3 bases are TGCGCCAGCAGCCCAGGGACTAGCGGTGCCAAAAACATTCAGTACTTC. Translated, it gives CASSPGTSGAKNIQYF.

The chain combines TRBV4-1 with TRBJ2-6, with 7 bases matching TRBD1. This CDR3 has 16 amino acids. Germline V lookup: CDR1 MGHRA, CDR2 YSYEKL. Trimming at V came to 5 bases and at J to 2 bases, leaving 6 bases not matched to a gene. The CDR3 bases are TGCGCCAGCAGCTTGGACCAGGGGGCTGGGGCCAACGTCCTGACTTTC. Its protein product is CASSLDQGAGANVLTF.

This chain uses TRBV6-5 with TRBJ2-3; TRBD1 or TRBD2 may be the D gene (5 bases each). The germline V gene encodes CDR1 MNHEY and CDR2 SVGAGI. The CDR3 loop spans 16 amino acids. V was cut by 0 bases and J by 2 bases, with 12 bases left in between. The CDR3 is CASSYSTPGTTDTQYF. The DNA of the CDR3 is TGTGCCAGCAGTTACTCGACTCCAGGGACCACAGATACGCAGTATTTT.

The V gene is TRBV7-2, the J gene TRBJ1-6, with D unclear. Germline CDR1 is SGHTA and CDR2 is FQGNSA. The V and J ends lost 2 bases and 9 bases respectively, with 8 bases between them. The CDR3 is 13 residues long. Written as DNA, the CDR3 is TGTGCCAGCAGCTTAACCTTTGGTTCACCCCTCCACTTT. Translation gives CASSLTFGSPLHF.

The rearrangement links TRBV6-1 to TRBJ1-2; D is ambiguous. CDR3 size: 14 residues. Germline lookup yields CDR1 MNHNS and CDR2 SASEGT. V lost 2 bases, J lost 7 bases, and 14 bases lay in between. CDR3 nucleotides: TGTGCCAGCAGTGAATTGGTGCCTGAGGGTGGCTACACCTTC. It specifies CASSELVPEGGYTF.

This chain links TRBV5-1 with TRBJ2-7, with D perhaps assigned TRBD1 or TRBD2 (6 bases each). V gave up 4 bases and J gave up 7 bases, with 15 bases separating them. This CDR3 region has 13 residues. The V gene's germline CDR1 is SGHRS and CDR2 YFSETQ. DNA for the CDR3: TGCGCCAGCAGCGTCCCGGGGGCGGAGGAGCAGTACTTC. It codes for CASSVPGAEEQYF.

This sequence joins TRBV20-1 and TRBJ1-4; D is unclear. This CDR3 has 15 amino acids. Germline V gene data show CDR1 as DFQATT and CDR2 as SNEGSKA (reference sequence). Between the trimmed V and J ends, which lost 5 bases and 2 bases, there was a span of 15 bases. The CDR3 DNA reads TGCAGTGCTGTCGATGTCCTGGGGACTAATGAAAAACTGTTTTTT. Translated: CSAVDVLGTNEKLFF.

The rearrangement links TRBV7-2 to TRBJ1-4, with TRBD1 identical over 11 bases. From germline, CDR1 is SGHTA and CDR2 FQGNSA. With V trimmed by 5 bases and J by 7 bases, 3 bases remained unmatched. CDR3 length equals 14 residues. The CDR3 DNA reads TGTGCCAGCAGCGGCGGACAGGGGGCTGAAAAACTGTTTTTT. It specifies CASSGGQGAEKLFF.

The chain links TRBV18 to TRBJ2-4; 7 nucleotides match TRBD2. Judging by the DNA end, TRBJ2-7 fits better; the J call may be wrong. The CDR3 has 15 amino acids. CDR1 is KGHSH and CDR2 is LQKENI in the germline V gene. CDR3 loop: CASSPSGPSSYEQYF. The CDR3 nucleotides are TGTGCCAGCTCTCCTAGCGGCCCATCCTCCTACGAGCAGTACTTC.

The chain carries TRBV7-8 and TRBJ1-2; a possible D gene is TRBD1 (5 bases). Germline-derived CDR1 and CDR2 are SGHVS and FQNEAQ. Deletions cut 1 base from V and 5 bases from J, with 17 bases between. The CDR3 covers 16 residues. CDR3 amino acids: CASSLVVQGNGYGYTF. The DNA of the CDR3 is TGTGCCAGCAGCTTAGTGGTTCAGGGTAATGGGTATGGCTACACCTTC. Full variable domain (remainder filled in from reference TRBV7-8 and TRBJ1-2): GAGVSQSPRYKVAKRGQDVALRCDPISGHVSLFWYQQALGQGPEFLTYFQNEAQLDKSGLPSDRFFAERPEGSVSTLKIQRTQQEDSAVYLCASSLVVQGNGYGYTFGSGTRLTVV.

This clonotype has a handful of counts. The rearrangement uses TRBV10-3 and TRBJ2-3; 11 bases fit TRBD2. The junction had 4 bases not matched to a gene; V was cut back by 1 base and J by 1 base. CDR3 length equals 17 residues. Germline lookup yields CDR1 ENHRY and CDR2 SYGVKD. The CDR3 coding sequence is TGTGCCATCAGTGAGTTAACTAGCGGGGGTCGCACAGATACGCAGTATTTT. Translation gives CAISELTSGGRTDTQYF.

V is TRBV7-9 and J is TRBJ2-1, with D maybe TRBD1 (5 bases). The germline V gene has CDR1 SEHNR and CDR2 FQNEAQ (reference sequence). CDR3 length: 13 residues. Trimming shortened V by 6 bases and J by 6 bases, and 12 bases separated the two germline ends. DNA for the CDR3: TGTGCCAGCAGTAACAGCAGGGTCAATGAGCAGTTCTTC. Protein sequence: CASSNSRVNEQFF.

This clonotype was counted only a few times. CDR3 DNA sequence: TGTGCCAGCAGCGGACTCAGGGTCGCGTGGGAGACCCAGTACTTC. Translated, it gives CASSGLRVAWETQYF. The chain has TRBV5-6 and TRBJ2-5; D may match TRBD1 or TRBD2 (5 bases each). The CDR3 runs to 15 residues. Between the trimmed V and J ends, which lost 4 bases and 5 bases, there was a span of 18 bases. CDR1 SGHDT and CDR2 YYEEEE come from the germline V gene.

This clonotype was observed a handful of times. The chain links TRBV14 to TRBJ1-1; maybe TRBD1 (5 bases). The CDR3 has 15 amino acids. The V gene lost 3 bases and the J gene lost 1 base, with 12 bases spanning the gap. The V gene's germline CDR1 is SGHDN and CDR2 FVKESK. CDR3 sequence: CASSQDQRGNTEAFF. The CDR3 coding sequence is TGTGCCAGCAGCCAGGACCAAAGGGGGAACACTGAAGCTTTCTTT.

V usage is TRBV6-1 and J usage is TRBJ2-1; the D gene is possibly TRBD2 (6 bases). Germline V CDR1 and CDR2: MNHNS, SASEGT. Between the trimmed V and J ends, which lost 6 bases and 5 bases, there was a span of 26 bases. This CDR3 is 18 amino acids long. The CDR3 DNA reads TGTGCCAGCAGGGTCCAGGAGGGCGGTTCTAGCGACGACAATGAGCAGTTCTTC. Protein: CASRVQEGGSSDDNEQFF.

This chain uses TRBV30 with TRBJ2-4, with TRBD2 identical over 12 bases. The closer fit of TRBJ2-7 to the DNA end suggests the J call may be wrong. The CDR3 spans 19 residues. The V gene's germline CDR1 is GTSNPN and CDR2 SVGIG (reference sequence). The CDR3 here is CAWSVLFGRGLAGFNEQYF. The CDR3 DNA is TGTGCCTGGAGTGTACTATTTGGCAGAGGACTAGCGGGGTTTAACGAGCAGTACTTC.

V usage is TRBV24-1 and J usage is TRBJ1-2, with 7 nucleotides matching TRBD1. Germline V gene data show CDR1 as KGHDR and CDR2 as SFDVKD. Losses at the gene ends were 4 bases for V and 0 bases for J; bases not matched to a gene: 7. This CDR3 has 16 amino acids. CDR3 loop: CATSDGTGVSNYGYTF. The CDR3 DNA reads TGTGCCACCAGTGACGGAACAGGGGTCTCTAACTATGGCTACACCTTC.